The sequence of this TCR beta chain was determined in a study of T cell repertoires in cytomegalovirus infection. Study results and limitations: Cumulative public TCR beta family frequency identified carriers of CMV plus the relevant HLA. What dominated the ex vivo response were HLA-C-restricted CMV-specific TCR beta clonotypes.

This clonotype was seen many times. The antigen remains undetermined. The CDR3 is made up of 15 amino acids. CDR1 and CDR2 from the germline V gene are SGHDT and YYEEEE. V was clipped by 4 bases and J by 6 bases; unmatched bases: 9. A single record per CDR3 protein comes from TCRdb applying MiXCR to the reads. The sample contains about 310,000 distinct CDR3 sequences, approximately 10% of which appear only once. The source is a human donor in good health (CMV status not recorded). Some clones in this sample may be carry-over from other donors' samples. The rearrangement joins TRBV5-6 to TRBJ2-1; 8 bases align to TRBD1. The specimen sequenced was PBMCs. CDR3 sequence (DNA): TGTGCCAGCAGCACTTGGACAGGGCGGTTCAATGAGCAGTTCTTC. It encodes CASSTWTGRFNEQFF.